This T cell receptor (beta chain) was recovered during a study of T cells in Graves' hyperthyroidism and ophthalmopathy. Using RNA transcripts as the source, TCR beta CDR3 regions were amplified. Using the HTBI primer set, a first-round RT-PCR was run on the TCR CDR3. Each CDR3 protein is one row after TCRdb ran MiXCR on the multiplex PCR reads. The data hold some 490,000 distinct CDR3 sequences, with about 16% observed a single time. CDR3 length: 15 residues. V trimming: 2 bases; J trimming: 5 bases; junction bases outside the gene matches: 7. Germline V lookup: CDR1 LGHNT, CDR2 FRNRAP. The sample holds a few counts of this clonotype.

This clonotype was sampled from a woman aged 30 to 39 with Graves' ophthalmopathy. The sample comprised blood. V is TRBV12-5 and J is TRBJ2-3; 7 nucleotides line up with TRBD1. The DNA for the CDR3 is TGTGCTAGTGGTTTGTGGACTCCAGGGGGAGATACGCAGTATTTT. Translated, it gives CASGLWTPGGDTQYF. The complete variable domain, with remaining parts taken from reference TRBV12-5 and TRBJ2-3, reads DARVTQTPRHKVTEMGQEVTMRCQPILGHNTVFWYRQTMMQGLELLAYFRNRAPLDDSGMPKDRFSAEMPDATLATLKIQPSEPRDSAVYFCASGLWTPGGDTQYFGPGTRLTVL.